Below are 30 T cell receptor beta chains sequenced from a single sample in a study of blood T cell repertoires in COVID-19. Assay: immunoSEQ multiplex PCR; the TCRdb copy retains only in-frame clones and omits some. This table holds tens of thousands of clones, 75% to 90% found once. Sequenced sample: peripheral blood. Receptor source: an elderly man with acute or convalescent COVID-19.

This rearrangement joins TRBV29-1 to TRBJ2-7; a possible D gene is TRBD2 (5 bases). V shed 2 bases and J shed 6 bases, with 11 bases lying between them. The CDR3 has 12 residues. Germline CDR1 is SQVTM and CDR2 is ANQGSEA. The DNA of the CDR3 is TGCAGCGTTGAAAGCCCCGGACTCGAGCAGTACTTC. Translated: CSVESPGLEQYF.

The V call is TRBV11-2, the J call TRBJ2-1; TRBD1 matches at 11 bases. V lost 5 bases to trimming and J lost 6 bases; unmatched junction nucleotides: 3. The CDR3 sequence is 14 residues long. The V gene's germline CDR1 is SGHAT and CDR2 FQNNGV. CDR3 in DNA: TGTGCCAGCAGCCGGGACAGGGGGGCCAATGAGCAGTTCTTC. Protein sequence: CASSRDRGANEQFF.

The chain combines TRBV6-5 with TRBJ1-6, with 9 nucleotides matching TRBD1. Germline V gene data show CDR1 as MNHEY and CDR2 as SVGAGI. V shed 6 bases, J shed 12 bases, and the junction held 9 bases outside the gene matches. The CDR3 sequence is 14 residues long. The CDR3 DNA reads as TGTGCCAGCAGGGTGGGACAGGGTACGGTACCCCTCCACTTT. Protein sequence: CASRVGQGTVPLHF.

The chain employs TRBV6-5 and TRBJ2-1, with TRBD2 as a possible D gene (6 bases). Germline V gene data show CDR1 as MNHEY and CDR2 as SVGAGI. The V and J ends lost 2 bases and 2 bases respectively, with 13 bases between them. The CDR3 consists of 16 residues. CDR3 protein: CASSYALSGAYNEQFF. DNA of the CDR3: TGTGCCAGCAGTTACGCTCTTAGCGGCGCCTACAATGAGCAGTTCTTC.

CDR3 in DNA: TGTGCCAGCGGGCGGGGACAGACAGATACGCAGTATTTT. Its protein product is CASGRGQTDTQYF. The chain combines TRBV7-3 with TRBJ2-3; possibly TRBD1 for D (7 bases). V lost 8 bases and J lost 3, with 12 bases in between. CDR1 is SGHTA, CDR2 FQGTGA, per germline. The CDR3 is 13 amino acids.

This chain connects TRBV5-5 to TRBJ1-1, with D possibly matching TRBD1 (5 bases). Looked up from germline, CDR1 is SGHKS and CDR2 is YYEKEE (reference sequence). The CDR3 runs 14 residues. Deletions cut 0 bases from V and 4 bases from J, with 10 bases between. For the CDR3, the DNA is TGTGCCAGCAGCTTGGCCGGGACTGGCACTGAAGCTTTCTTT. Amino acids: CASSLAGTGTEAFF.

J is TRBJ2-7 and V is TRBV18, with D possibly matching TRBD1 (5 bases). Germline values: CDR1 KGHSH, CDR2 LQKENI. This CDR3 region has 15 residues. Deletions cut 3 bases from V and 3 bases from J, with 15 bases between. In DNA form, the CDR3 reads TGTGCCAGCTCACCCCCGTCTGGCCAGGGCTACGAGCAGTACTTC. Translating it yields CASSPPSGQGYEQYF.

The chain recombines TRBV11-1 with TRBJ2-7; 11 nucleotides align to TRBD1. Germline values: CDR1 SGHAT, CDR2 FQDESV (reference sequence). The CDR3 covers 15 residues. Trimming took 5 bases from V and 3 from J; bases not matched to a gene: 6. The CDR3 region is CASSGRTGGFYEQYF. CDR3 DNA: TGTGCCAGCAGCGGACGGACAGGGGGCTTCTACGAGCAGTACTTC.

There are a few counts of this clone. The chain carries TRBV11-2 and TRBJ2-5; D is undetermined. CDR1 and CDR2 from the germline V gene are SGHAT and FQNNGV. The CDR3 length is 14 residues. Between the trimmed V and J ends, which lost 1 base and 1 base, there was a span of 7 bases. CDR3 DNA: TGTGCCAGCAGCTTAGTCGCGGCCCAAGAGACCCAGTACTTC. It specifies CASSLVAAQETQYF.

This chain joins TRBV19 and TRBJ1-4, with no clear D. Germline CDR1 and CDR2: LNHDA and SQIVND (reference sequence). This CDR3 region has 13 residues. The V end was cut by 5 bases, the J end by 3 bases, with 7 bases between. The CDR3 nucleotides are TGTGCCAGTAGTTCACAGCCTAATGAAAAACTGTTTTTT. Translated: CASSSQPNEKLFF.

The chain has TRBV5-4 and TRBJ2-7; 7 bases map to TRBD1. The V segment lost 4 bases and the J segment 0 bases; nucleotides outside the gene matches: 7. The CDR3 contains 15 residues. Germline assignment: CDR1 SGHNT and CDR2 YYREEE (reference sequence). The CDR3 DNA is TGTGCCAGCAGCCCAGGGACAGATCTCTCCTACGAGCAGTACTTC. It codes for CASSPGTDLSYEQYF.

The chain combines TRBV2 with TRBJ2-7; possible D gene TRBD2, 6 bases. Trimming stripped 0 bases from V and 9 bases from J, with 15 bases between. The germline V gene has CDR1 SNHLY and CDR2 FYNNEI. The CDR3 extends over 14 amino acids. CDR3 coding DNA: TGTGCCAGCAGTGAAGCCGGGACTCGCATAGGGCAGTACTTC. Its protein is CASSEAGTRIGQYF.

This clone occurred a few times. This rearrangement joins TRBV12-3 or TRBV12-4 to TRBJ1-2; D uncertain. CDR3 size: 13 residues. V dropped 3 bases and J dropped 4 bases, with 9 bases sitting between them. This CDR3 reads CASSLGRSYGYTF. CDR3 nucleotides: TGTGCCAGCAGTTTGGGCCGAAGCTATGGCTACACCTTC.

This clone has only a few counts. The V and J genes are TRBV28 and TRBJ2-4; 8 nucleotides align to TRBD1. CDR1 is MDHEN, CDR2 SYDVKM, per germline. Germline trimming cut 5 bases from V and 0 bases from J; bases unmatched to any gene: 3. This CDR3 contains 15 residues. The DNA of the CDR3 is TGTGCCAGCAGTGAACAGGGGGGAGCCAAAAACATTCAGTACTTC. It yields the protein CASSEQGGAKNIQYF.

In this sample, this clone turned up once. The gene calls are TRBV10-3 and TRBJ2-7; a possible D gene is TRBD1 (6 bases). In germline, CDR1 is ENHRY, CDR2 SYGVKD. The ends were cut back, 2 bases at V and 5 bases at J, with 19 bases in the middle. The CDR3 has 16 amino acids. The CDR3 nucleotides are TGTGCCATCAGTGAGGCCGAGGGGGTGGGCTGGAACGAGCAGTACTTC. Amino acids: CAISEAEGVGWNEQYF.

This clone showed up just once. The rearrangement links TRBV25-1 to TRBJ2-2; tentative D call: TRBD1 (6 bases). Trimming removed 2 bases from V and 5 bases from J, with 21 bases in between. The CDR3 spans 18 residues. Germline V gene lookup returns CDR1 MGHDK and CDR2 SYGVNS. The CDR3 bases are TGTGCCAGCAGTGAAAGTGGTGGGGGCCCGGATACAACCGGGGAGCTGTTTTTT. Translation: CASSESGGGPDTTGELFF.

V is TRBV3-1 (or the pseudogene TRBV3-2) and J is TRBJ2-7; D call uncertain. Per germline, CDR1 LGHDT and CDR2 YNNKEL (reference sequence). With 0 bases removed from V and 2 bases from J, the gap between germline ends came to 11 bases. The CDR3 has 15 residues. The CDR3 DNA is TGTGCCAGCAGCCAAGATTTGGCTAGACCCTACGAGCAGTACTTC. Encoded protein: CASSQDLARPYEQYF.

The J gene is TRBJ2-7, the V gene TRBV10-3, with TRBD2 matching over 14 bases. Germline V CDR1 and CDR2: ENHRY, SYGVKD. After removal of 10 bases from V and 3 bases from J, the junction contained 2 bases not matched to a gene. The CDR3 contains 13 residues. The CDR3 protein is CATGTSGSYEQYF. CDR3 nucleotides: TGTGCCACCGGGACTAGCGGGAGCTACGAGCAGTACTTC.

The rearrangement joins TRBV7-9 to TRBJ2-6, with D perhaps TRBD1 (7 bases). The CDR3 totals 17 residues. V was shortened by 5 bases and J by 0 bases, with 14 bases between the two germline ends. Germline CDR1 and CDR2: SEHNR and FQNEAQ (reference sequence). The DNA for the CDR3 is TGTGCCAGCAGCCCCGGCAGGGGGGACTCTGGGGCCAACGTCCTGACTTTC. Its protein is CASSPGRGDSGANVLTF.

The V gene is TRBV15, the J gene TRBJ2-7; tentatively, D is TRBD2 (6 bases). CDR3 length: 14 amino acids. Trimming took off 3 bases at V and 2 bases at J, with 11 bases between the two ends. Per germline, CDR1 LNHNV and CDR2 YYDKDF (reference sequence). The DNA of the CDR3 is TGTGCCACCAGCAGCGCGGGGCAGCCCTACGAGCAGTACTTC. Translated: CATSSAGQPYEQYF.

This clone appeared a few times. The genes are TRBV5-4 and TRBJ1-5, with 8 bases identical to TRBD1. This CDR3 spans 13 amino acids. Losses at the gene ends were 4 bases for V and 6 bases for J; bases not matched to a gene: 3. Germline CDR1 reads SGHNT; CDR2 reads YYREEE (reference sequence). The CDR3: CASSLQGGQPQHF. In nucleotides, the CDR3 is TGTGCCAGCAGCCTACAGGGGGGTCAGCCCCAGCATTTT.

DNA for the CDR3: TGTGCCAGCAGCCAAGATTCTGGGTTCGGGCAGCCCCAGCATTTT. Translation: CASSQDSGFGQPQHF. The chain couples TRBV3-1 (or the pseudogene TRBV3-2) to TRBJ1-5, with unresolved D. The germline V and J ends were trimmed by 0 bases and 7 bases, with 13 bases remaining between them. Germline V gene lookup returns CDR1 LGHDT and CDR2 YNNKEL (reference sequence). The CDR3 length is 15 residues.

This chain joins TRBV7-2 and TRBJ2-1, with D maybe TRBD2 (7 bases). The CDR3 extends over 15 amino acids. CDR1 is SGHTA and CDR2 is FQGNSA in the germline V gene. V shed 5 bases and J shed 2 bases, with 13 bases lying between them. The CDR3 region is CASSGGAMTYNEQFF. CDR3 DNA: TGTGCCAGCAGCGGGGGGGCTATGACCTACAATGAGCAGTTCTTC.

The chain uses TRBV30 and TRBJ2-5, with 9 bases identical to TRBD2. This CDR3 has 16 residues. The J segment lost 2 bases and the V segment lost 2 bases, leaving 9 bases of the junction unmatched. Germline V gene lookup returns CDR1 GTSNPN and CDR2 SVGIG (reference sequence). This chain's CDR3 is CAWSISASGGQETQYF. Written as DNA, the CDR3 is TGTGCCTGGAGTATTTCAGCAAGCGGGGGGCAAGAGACCCAGTACTTC. Full variable domain (remainder filled in from reference TRBV30 and TRBJ2-5): SQTIHQWPATLVQPVGSPLSLECTVEGTSNPNLYWYRQAAGRGLQLLFYSVGIGQISSEVPQNLSASRPQDRQFILSSKKLLLSDSGFYLCAWSISASGGQETQYFGPGTRLLVL.

The J gene is TRBJ1-1, the V gene TRBV27; possible D gene TRBD1, 5 bases. Germline assignment: CDR1 MNHEY and CDR2 SMNVEV (reference sequence). This CDR3 comprises 14 residues. Trimming took off 6 bases at V and 3 bases at J, with 14 bases between the two ends. The CDR3 coding sequence is TGTGCCAGCAGGCCGCTCAGGGAAGACACTGAAGCTTTCTTT. Translated: CASRPLREDTEAFF.

The chain recombines TRBV12-3 or TRBV12-4 with TRBJ2-1, with 8 nucleotides matching TRBD2. This CDR3 region has 13 residues. The V and J ends lost 8 bases and 8 bases, in that order; junction bases with no gene match: 8. CDR3 in DNA: TGTGCCAGCCGCTCACTAGCGGTCGATGAGCAGTTCTTC. Translated, it gives CASRSLAVDEQFF.

V gene TRBV27 combines with J gene TRBJ1-6; TRBD1 agrees at 8 bases. This CDR3 comprises 16 residues. CDR1 MNHEY and CDR2 SMNVEV come from the germline V gene (reference sequence). V lost 1 base and J lost 8; bases outside the gene matches: 7. CDR3 loop: CASSLYQGALDSPLHF. CDR3 in DNA: TGTGCCAGCAGTTTATATCAGGGGGCGCTGGATTCACCCCTCCACTTT.

The J gene is TRBJ1-2, the V gene TRBV9; D gene unclear. Germline-derived CDR1 and CDR2 are SGDLS and YYNGEE. This CDR3 contains 13 residues. Trimming stripped 0 bases from V and 6 bases from J, with 9 bases between. The CDR3 reads CASSVGISDGYTF. The CDR3 region has the DNA TGTGCCAGCAGCGTAGGCATTAGCGATGGCTACACCTTC.

This clone was found once. The V and J genes are TRBV6-6 and TRBJ2-3; 13 bases are a match to TRBD2. Germline-derived CDR1 and CDR2 are MNHNY and SVGAGI (reference sequence). The CDR3 length is 17 residues. The trim removed 6 bases at V and 5 bases at J, leaving 11 bases unmatched. This chain's CDR3 is CASSRGTSGTARDTQYF. As DNA, the CDR3 is TGTGCCAGCAGCCGAGGGACTAGCGGGACTGCCAGAGATACGCAGTATTTT.

The chain uses TRBV27 and TRBJ1-1; TRBD1 is a possible D gene (6 bases). Trimming pared 5 bases from V and 5 bases from J, leaving 12 bases between. Germline-derived CDR1 and CDR2 are MNHEY and SMNVEV (reference sequence). The CDR3 consists of 13 residues. The CDR3 coding sequence is TGTGCCAGCAGTAGACAGGAGAATACTGAAGCTTTCTTT. As protein: CASSRQENTEAFF.